The 18 T cell receptor beta chains below all came from one sample that was sequenced in a study of cytomegalovirus exposure and HLA in healthy donors (dated by TCRdb to about 2017). To prepare the library, the immunoSEQ multiplex PCR assay was applied. Not all clones reach the TCRdb copy of this immuneACCESS table, which keeps in-frame sequences only. Checked studies attribute under half of the gap to unresolved V genes and leave the rest unexplained. In this sample the table shows 250,000 to 400,000 clones, 70% to 90% of which occur a single time. The top ten clonotypes cover roughly 0.96% of the sample. Sequencing was carried out using PBMCs. The source of these receptors is a young man in good health and CMV-seronegative.

The chain employs TRBV27 and TRBJ1-6; 7 nucleotides align to TRBD1. The CDR3 is 17 residues long. Germline V gene sequence: CDR1 MNHEY, CDR2 SMNVEV (reference sequence). V was pared by 6 bases and J by 0 bases, with 8 bases of the junction left unmatched. Here the CDR3 reads CASRFKGQSSYNSPLHF. The CDR3 nucleotides are TGTGCCAGCAGGTTCAAGGGACAGAGCTCCTATAATTCACCCCTCCACTTT.

The rearrangement joins TRBV6-1 to TRBJ2-7; D might be TRBD2 (7 bases). V was clipped by 1 base and J by 6 bases, with 16 bases between them. The CDR3 length is 15 residues. CDR1 and CDR2 from the germline V gene are MNHNS and SASEGT. The CDR3 region is CASSEGGGRLREQYF. The CDR3 nucleotides read TGTGCCAGCAGTGAAGGGGGGGGGCGACTACGCGAGCAGTACTTC.

J is TRBJ1-2 and V is TRBV9; no firm D call. V lost 3 bases and J 3 bases, leaving 9 bases between the germline ends. The CDR3 totals 13 residues. Germline values: CDR1 SGDLS, CDR2 YYNGEE. CDR3 region: CASSADRDYGYTF. The CDR3 nucleotides read TGTGCCAGCAGCGCCGACCGGGACTATGGCTACACCTTC.

The chain has TRBV29-1 and TRBJ2-3; no firm D call. The germline V gene encodes CDR1 SQVTM and CDR2 ANQGSEA. The germline V and J ends were trimmed by 4 bases and 0 bases, with 8 bases remaining between them. This CDR3 spans 13 amino acids. The CDR3 sequence is CSVGRVSTDTQYF. CDR3 coding DNA: TGCAGCGTTGGCCGGGTTAGCACAGATACGCAGTATTTT.

J is TRBJ1-4 and V is TRBV2; 9 nucleotides match TRBD1. The CDR3 has 14 residues. Germline V gives CDR1 SNHLY, CDR2 FYNNEI. With 7 bases clipped from V and 8 bases from J, the junction kept 8 bases outside the gene matches. CDR3 coding DNA: TGTGCCAGCAAACGGGGACAGGGCTTCGAAAAACTGTTTTTT. The encoded protein is CASKRGQGFEKLFF.

The chain links TRBV9 to TRBJ2-3; 14 bases agree with TRBD2. V lost 0 bases and J lost 3; bases outside the gene matches: 18. The CDR3 spans 22 residues. Germline CDR1 reads SGDLS; CDR2 reads YYNGEE. Here the CDR3 DNA reads TGTGCCAGCAGCGTAGATAGGAACGCTGGGGGGACTAGCGGGGGATATACAGATACGCAGTATTTT. Translation: CASSVDRNAGGTSGGYTDTQYF. Full variable domain (remainder filled in from reference TRBV9 and TRBJ2-3): DSGVTQTPKHLITATGQRVTLRCSPRSGDLSVYWYQQSLDQGLQFLIQYYNGEERAKGNILERFSAQQFPDLHSELNLSSLELGDSALYFCASSVDRNAGGTSGGYTDTQYFGPGTRLTVL.

This clone was counted a few times. The CDR3, as DNA: TGCACCAGCAGCCGAAGTGAACAGGGGCCCCAGCATTTT. It yields the protein CTSSRSEQGPQHF. The chain recombines TRBV1 with TRBJ1-5; the D call in the table, TRBD1, was not verified against the DNA. TRBV1 has pseudogene status. This CDR3 spans 13 amino acids.

The CDR3 here is CAWNPRHQSRGSFREQYF. CDR3 nucleotides: TGTGCCTGGAATCCCCGCCACCAAAGCAGGGGATCTTTTCGCGAGCAGTACTTC. J is TRBJ2-7 and V is TRBV30, with a tentative D call TRBD1 (6 bases). This CDR3 region has 18 residues. The V end lost 4 bases, the J end lost 6 bases, and 31 bases lay between the germline ends. The germline gives CDR1 GTSNPN, CDR2 SVGIG (reference sequence).

This chain joins TRBV11-1 and TRBJ2-1; D perhaps matches TRBD2 (6 bases). The CDR3 is 15 residues long. Trimming removed 0 bases from V and 2 bases from J, with 8 bases in between. Germline V gives CDR1 SGHAT, CDR2 FQDESV (reference sequence). The CDR3 region is CASSLAASAYNEQFF. In DNA form, the CDR3 reads TGTGCCAGCAGCTTAGCCGCTAGCGCCTACAATGAGCAGTTCTTC.

This rearrangement joins TRBV19 to TRBJ1-5; D might be TRBD1 (6 bases). The ends were cut back, 9 bases at V and 0 bases at J, with 12 bases in the middle. Germline loops: CDR1 LNHDA, CDR2 SQIVND (reference sequence). The CDR3 consists of 14 residues. As DNA, the CDR3 is TGTGCCAGACAGGGCTCTTATAGCAATCAGCCCCAGCATTTT. As protein: CARQGSYSNQPQHF.

This clone was observed once. This sequence joins TRBV5-1 and TRBJ2-7, with TRBD2 identical over 13 bases. Germline V gene sequence: CDR1 SGHRS, CDR2 YFSETQ. J was trimmed by 1 base and V by 0 bases; bases with no gene match: 4. The CDR3 length is 17 residues. CDR3 in DNA: TGCGCCAGCAGCTTGGCCGGACTAGCGGGGGTGTCCTACGAGCAGTACTTC. This translates into CASSLAGLAGVSYEQYF.

The chain links TRBV4-1 to TRBJ1-6, with D unresolved. This CDR3 spans 18 amino acids. Germline CDR1 is MGHRA and CDR2 is YSYEKL. Trimming removed 2 bases at V and 10 bases at J, with 24 bases between. The DNA of the CDR3 is TGCGCCAGCAGCCAAACGCCTACGACGGTGATTGATAGCTCACCCCTCCACTTT. It is translated as CASSQTPTTVIDSSPLHF.

The chain couples TRBV18 to TRBJ2-7; possibly TRBD1 for D (5 bases). Per the germline V gene, CDR1 is KGHSH and CDR2 is LQKENI. V was clipped by 2 bases and J by 2 bases, with 10 bases between them. This CDR3 has 14 residues. CDR3 protein: CASSPVTGPYEQYF. The CDR3 DNA sequence: TGTGCCAGCTCACCAGTTACAGGACCCTACGAGCAGTACTTC.

The chain carries TRBV15 and TRBJ2-7; 7 bases are a match to TRBD1. This CDR3 is built from 16 residues. The ends lost 0 bases at V and 2 bases at J; junction bases unmatched: 7. Per germline, CDR1 LNHNV and CDR2 YYDKDF (reference sequence). Here the CDR3 DNA reads TGTGCCACCAGCAGAGACCTAACAGGGGCCCCCTACGAGCAGTACTTC. This encodes CATSRDLTGAPYEQYF.

The chain carries TRBV5-6 and TRBJ1-2, with no clear D. The CDR3 is 12 residues long. Looked up from germline, CDR1 is SGHDT and CDR2 is YYEEEE. V was pared by 2 bases and J by 2 bases, with 4 bases between. CDR3 coding DNA: TGTGCCAGCAGCTTCAGGAACTATGGCTACACCTTC. The encoded protein is CASSFRNYGYTF.

The CDR3 is CASSLDAAGGPPDTQYF. CDR3 coding DNA: TGCGCCAGCAGCTTGGATGCGGCGGGGGGGCCCCCAGATACGCAGTATTTT. The J gene is TRBJ2-3, the V gene TRBV5-1; TRBD2 aligns across 9 bases. V gave up 0 bases and J gave up 4 bases; unmatched junction bases: 9. Germline V gene sequence: CDR1 SGHRS, CDR2 YFSETQ. This CDR3 region has 17 residues. The entire variable domain, with the rest obtained from reference TRBV5-1 and TRBJ2-3, is as follows: KAGVTQTPRYLIKTRGQQVTLSCSPISGHRSVSWYQQTPGQGLQFLFEYFSETQRNKGNFPGRFSGRQFSNSRSEMNVSTLELGDSALYLCASSLDAAGGPPDTQYFGPGTRLTVL.

This chain links TRBV18 with TRBJ1-4; D is perhaps TRBD1 (6 bases). CDR1 is KGHSH and CDR2 is LQKENI in the germline V gene. V lost 3 bases and J lost 5, with 10 bases in between. The CDR3 is 14 amino acids. CDR3 region: CASSPRQANEKLFF. DNA of the CDR3: TGTGCCAGCTCACCCCGACAGGCGAATGAAAAACTGTTTTTT.

The V and J genes are TRBV5-1 and TRBJ2-3; D unclear. The CDR3 runs to 15 residues. The V end lost 4 bases, the J end lost 4 bases, and 16 bases lay between the germline ends. Germline V gene sequence: CDR1 SGHRS, CDR2 YFSETQ. DNA for the CDR3: TGCGCCAGCAGCGTTGAATCCATCCCGGCAGATACGCAGTATTTT. This codes for CASSVESIPADTQYF.